Listed below are T cell receptor beta chains from one sample, sequenced in a study of blood T cell repertoires in COVID-19. The repertoire was sequenced with immunoSEQ multiplex PCR; TCRdb's copy has only in-frame clones and lacks some. The sample contains more than 100,000 clones, roughly 84% of which appear only once. The sequencing sample was made of peripheral blood. These receptors all stem from a human donor in a cohort sampled during active or convalescent COVID-19. Both conserved end residues are part of each CDR3. The D gene is left open where the match is weak. Not all rows give a size; the values are once, few, many and, for expanded clones, a class.

TRBJ2-1,TRBD1,TRBV6-5,.,CASSPIDREEQFF,TGTGCCAGCAGTCCAATAGACAGGGAAGAGCAGTTCTTC
TRBJ1-5,.,TRBV7-6,.,CASSLGLKGVVNQPQHF,TGTGCCAGCAGCTTAGGATTAAAGGGGGTGGTCAATCAGCCCCAGCATTTT
TRBJ1-1,.,TRBV19,.,CASSGQGGTEAFF,TGTGCCAGTAGTGGCCAAGGGGGCACTGAAGCTTTCTTT
TRBJ1-2,TRBD1,TRBV18,.,CASSPTGVYGYTF,TGTGCCAGCTCACCCACAGGGGTCTATGGCTACACCTTC
TRBJ2-1,TRBD2,TRBV4-3,.,CASSQAGGLNEQFF,TGCGCCAGCAGTCAAGCGGGGGGGCTCAATGAGCAGTTCTTC
TRBJ2-1,TRBD1,TRBV30,.,CAYRGPSSYNEQFF,TGTGCCTACAGGGGGCCGAGCTCCTACAATGAGCAGTTCTTC
TRBJ1-2,.,TRBV5-1,.,CASSRPTGPDGYTF,TGCGCCAGCTCGAGGCCGACAGGACCGGACGGCTACACCTTC
TRBJ1-6,.,TRBV2,few,CASTPSDSRNSPLHF,TGTGCCAGCACCCCATCGGACAGTAGGAATTCACCCCTCCACTTT
TRBJ1-2,.,TRBV6-5,.,CASLAPEGGYYGYTF,TGTGCCAGTCTTGCTCCCGAGGGTGGTTACTATGGCTACACCTTC
TRBJ2-1,TRBD1,TRBV7-3,.,CASSLSYPDRGGHNEQFF,TGTGCCAGCAGCTTATCGTACCCCGACAGGGGCGGCCACAATGAGCAGTTCTTC
TRBJ2-2,TRBD2,TRBV7-9,.,CATGLAGANTGELFF,TGTGCCACCGGTCTTGCGGGGGCGAACACCGGGGAGCTGTTTTTT
TRBJ1-2,TRBD1,TRBV2,.,CASSELGTDYGYTF,TGTGCCAGCAGTGAACTAGGGACAGACTATGGCTACACCTTC
TRBJ1-2,.,TRBV7-9,.,CASSLASGTYGYTF,TGTGCCAGCAGCTTAGCTTCAGGAACTTATGGCTACACCTTC
TRBJ1-2,.,TRBV6-2/TRBV6-3,.,CASSYSGVQNYGYTF,TGTGCCAGCAGTTACTCAGGTGTACAGAACTATGGCTACACCTTC
TRBJ2-3,.,TRBV27,few,CASSLAGARTDTQYF,TGTGCCAGCAGTTTGGCGGGGGCCCGGACAGATACGCAGTATTTT
TRBJ2-5,TRBD1,TRBV7-8,.,CASSLSRGRETQYF,TGTGCCAGCAGCTTAAGCAGGGGGCGGGAGACCCAGTACTTC
TRBJ1-5,TRBD1,TRBV6-6,.,CASILQGNSNQPQHF,TGTGCCAGCATCTTACAGGGGAATAGCAATCAGCCCCAGCATTTT
TRBJ2-1,TRBD2,TRBV28,.,CASSLAGGQINEQFF,TGTGCCAGCAGTCTAGCGGGGGGCCAGATAAATGAGCAGTTCTTC
TRBJ1-5,.,TRBV30,.,CAWSELHQQPQHF,TGTGCCTGGAGTGAATTACATCAGCAGCCCCAGCATTTT
TRBJ1-1,TRBD1,TRBV6-5,.,CASKGQGGTEAFF,TGTGCCAGTAAAGGACAGGGGGGAACTGAAGCTTTCTTT
TRBJ1-2,.,TRBV7-2,.,CASTPPRPWDGYTF,TGTGCCAGCACCCCTCCGCGGCCCTGGGATGGCTACACCTTC
TRBJ2-7,.,TRBV10-2,.,CASSPRQVGSYEQYF,TGCGCCAGCAGTCCCCGACAGGTCGGATCCTACGAGCAGTACTTC
TRBJ2-3,TRBD2,TRBV9,.,CASSVGASGGSTDTQYF,TGTGCCAGCAGCGTAGGGGCTAGCGGGGGGTCCACAGATACGCAGTATTTT
TRBJ1-1,TRBD1,TRBV5-4,.,CASSRGQGGRVATEAFF,TGTGCCAGCAGCCGAGGACAGGGGGGGCGTGTGGCCACTGAAGCTTTCTTT
TRBJ1-3,TRBD1,TRBV5-1,.,CASSSDRPGNTIYF,TGCGCCAGCAGCTCGGACAGGCCTGGAAACACCATATATTTT
TRBJ1-2,TRBD1,TRBV28,.,CASSLRPGGFGYTF,TGTGCCAGCAGTTTACGGCCAGGGGGCTTTGGCTACACCTTC
TRBJ2-7,.,TRBV2,.,CAITDGHTYEQYF,TGTGCCATCACGGACGGACATACCTACGAGCAGTACTTC
TRBJ1-2,.,TRBV12-5,.,CASGLGTLNYGYTF,TGTGCTAGTGGTTTGGGGACACTTAACTATGGCTACACCTTC
TRBJ1-2,.,TRBV7-3,.,CASRPGPANYGYTF,TGTGCCAGCAGGCCAGGTCCGGCTAACTATGGCTACACCTTC
TRBJ1-1,.,TRBV19,few,CASTRRVNAEAFF,TGTGCCAGTACCCGGAGAGTGAACGCTGAAGCTTTCTTT
TRBJ2-5,.,TRBV4-1,.,CASSQGIQGLYETQYF,TGCGCCAGCAGCCAGGGAATACAGGGCCTTTACGAGACCCAGTACTTC
TRBJ1-1,.,TRBV5-5,.,CASTKTGGATEAFF,TGTGCCAGCACCAAAACCGGTGGGGCTACTGAAGCTTTCTTT
TRBJ1-2,.,TRBV7-2,.,CASSLSPGEANYGYTF,TGTGCCAGCAGCTTGAGTCCGGGGGAAGCTAACTATGGCTACACCTTC
TRBJ2-7,TRBD1,TRBV29-1,.,CSVLRTGDDEQYF,TGCAGCGTCCTTCGGACAGGGGACGACGAGCAGTACTTC
TRBJ2-1,.,TRBV6-5,.,CASGTTYNEQFF,TGTGCCAGCGGGACAACCTACAATGAGCAGTTCTTC
TRBJ2-2,TRBD1,TRBV19,.,CASSIFAGGGTGELFF,TGTGCCAGTAGTATATTTGCAGGGGGCGGGACCGGGGAGCTGTTTTTT
TRBJ2-7,TRBD2,TRBV28,few,CASTPGTSGVEQYF,TGTGCCAGCACCCCGGGGACTAGCGGGGTCGAGCAGTACTTC
TRBJ1-5,.,TRBV6-2/TRBV6-3,.,CASSYPQGGQPQHF,TGTGCCAGCAGTTACCCGCAGGGTGGACAGCCCCAGCATTTT
TRBJ1-5,.,TRBV7-6,many,CASSLELGFESGPQHF,TGTGCCAGCAGCTTAGAATTAGGTTTTGAATCAGGGCCCCAGCATTTT
TRBJ2-3,TRBD2,TRBV11-3,.,CASSPRTSSIIGADTQYF,TGTGCCAGCAGCCCTAGGACTAGCAGTATCATCGGCGCAGATACGCAGTATTTT
TRBJ2-5,.,TRBV18,.,CASSRNRGQETQYF,TGTGCCAGCTCACGGAACCGGGGGCAAGAGACCCAGTACTTC
TRBJ1-2,TRBD1,TRBV18,once,CASSPLTIRTGGLDGYTF,TGTGCCAGCTCACCACTGACAATCCGGACAGGGGGGTTGGATGGCTACACCTTC
TRBJ2-1,TRBD1,TRBV3-1/TRBV3-2,.,CASSQGTGGWNEQFF,TGTGCCAGCAGCCAAGGGACAGGTGGTTGGAATGAGCAGTTCTTC
TRBJ2-1,.,TRBV5-4,.,CASSFGLASPLGNEQFF,TGTGCCAGCAGCTTCGGTCTAGCGTCACCGCTGGGTAATGAGCAGTTCTTC
TRBJ1-4,TRBD1,TRBV7-9,.,CASSQTTGTGVGKLFF,TGTGCCAGCAGCCAAACGACCGGGACAGGGGTTGGAAAACTGTTTTTT
TRBJ2-7,TRBD1,TRBV7-6,.,CASSKRGTGGYEQYF,TGTGCCAGCAGCAAACGGGGGACAGGGGGCTACGAGCAGTACTTC
TRBJ2-7,.,TRBV5-5,.,CASSQWVGASEQYF,TGTGCCAGCAGCCAATGGGTTGGGGCAAGCGAGCAGTACTTC
TRBJ2-6,.,TRBV20-1,.,CSASGGAATSGANVLTF,TGCAGTGCTAGTGGGGGCGCGGCGACGAGTGGGGCCAACGTCCTGACTTTC
TRBJ2-5,.,TRBV6-6,.,CASSATSGETQYF,TGTGCCAGCAGTGCTACTAGTGGTGAGACCCAGTACTTC
TRBJ2-7,TRBD1,TRBV6-4,few,CASSPPGQELYEQYF,TGTGCCAGCAGTCCCCCGGGACAGGAGTTATACGAGCAGTACTTC
TRBJ2-2,.,TRBV11-3,.,CASSFGYLSSGELFF,TGTGCCAGCAGCTTTGGTTACCTATCGTCCGGGGAGCTGTTTTTT
TRBJ1-1,.,TRBV13,.,CASSLGAGNTEAFF,TGTGCCAGCAGCTTAGGGGCGGGAAACACTGAAGCTTTCTTT
TRBJ2-7,.,TRBV27,.,CASSQTGSGPYEQYF,TGTGCCAGCAGCCAAACAGGGTCGGGGCCCTACGAGCAGTACTTC
TRBJ2-2,.,TRBV5-4,.,CASSLVGSATGELFF,TGTGCCAGCAGCTTGGTCGGTAGCGCTACCGGGGAGCTGTTTTTT